This T cell receptor beta chain was recorded in a study of cytomegalovirus exposure and HLA in healthy donors. Germline lookup yields CDR1 SGHKS and CDR2 YYEKEE (reference sequence). CDR3 length: 12 residues. V lost 2 bases and J 6 bases, leaving 5 bases between the germline ends. Sequencing used immunoSEQ multiplex PCR; TCRdb keeps in-frame clones, though not all of them. The data contain some 75,000 clones, approximately 96% of them seen just once; the ten biggest clones take up approximately 1.4%. About this clone itself: What it recognizes is unknown.

The study, taken as a whole, reports: In the 120 or so validation repertoires, just under 95% of cluster scores exceeded 0, per a later analysis.

Sequencing was performed on PBMCs. This receptor was obtained from a woman aged 18-30 years in good health and CMV-seronegative. V usage is TRBV5-5 and J usage is TRBJ2-2, with D tentatively TRBD1 (5 bases). The CDR3 protein is CASSLQAGELFF. The CDR3 DNA is TGTGCCAGCAGCTTACAGGCCGGGGAGCTGTTTTTT.